This T cell receptor beta chain derives from a study of OX40 agonist ivuxolimab in advanced cancers. CDR3 length: 14 amino acids. V dropped 5 bases and J dropped 0 bases, with 8 bases sitting between them. Germline V gene lookup returns CDR1 SGHNT and CDR2 YENEEA. Sequencing was performed with immunoSEQ multiplex PCR; in TCRdb, only in-frame clones are kept and a portion is missing. The sample holds roughly 60,000 clones, about 86% seen once. Patients were excluded for autoimmune disease history or systemic immunosuppression. This chain connects TRBV11-3 to TRBJ1-5, with D possibly TRBD1 on 6 matching bases. Sample: CD4+ or CD8+ T cells sorted from blood, taken in a trial of the OX40 agonist ivuxolimab. This receptor was taken from an adult with an advanced solid tumor such as melanoma, head and neck, liver or kidney cancer. CDR3 amino acids: CASSNRDSNQPQHF. As DNA, the CDR3 is TGTGCCAGCAGCAACAGGGATAGCAATCAGCCCCAGCATTTT.